A selection of T cell receptor beta chains follows, all from one sample in a study of T cell repertoires in cytomegalovirus infection. TCRdb re-derived calls from the reads in MiXCR, one entry per CDR3 protein. The sample lists some 220,000 distinct CDR3 sequences; approximately 40% were seen once. Antigens of these TCRs are unknown. The sequenced sample was CD8+ T cells from cultured PBMCs, obtained from culture after CMV antigen stimulation. Receptors were obtained from a human donor in good health (CMV status not recorded). Some clones in this sample may be carry-over from other donors' samples. The CDR3 runs from the conserved cysteine through the conserved F or W. D genes are given only for firm matches. Rows give clone size only sometimes, using once, few, many, or a class for an expanded clone.

TRBJ2-7	NA	TRBD2	TRBV18	TGTGCCAGCTCACCCGGGACTAGCGGAGACCGTTACTACGAGCAGTACTTC	CASSPGTSGDRYYEQYF
TRBJ2-7	few	TRBD2	TRBV20-1	TGCAGTGCTCGCCCAAGCGGGAGGTTGGACTACGAGCAGTACTTC	CSARPSGRLDYEQYF
TRBJ2-3	once	TRBD2	TRBV2	TGTGCCAGCAGGGGACCTAGCGGGGGCACAGATACGCAGTATTTT	CASRGPSGGTDTQYF
TRBJ1-5	few	NA	TRBV19	TGTGCCAGTAGTATCATTGGTCTTCAGCCCCAGCATTTT	CASSIIGLQPQHF
TRBJ2-2	NA	NA	TRBV13	TGTGCCAGCAGCCCCGCCACTGAAAACACCGGGGAGCTGTTTTTT	CASSPATENTGELFF
TRBJ2-7	NA	NA	TRBV9	TGTGCCAGCAGCGTAGGAACGGGCCCACTCTACGAGCAGTACTTC	CASSVGTGPLYEQYF
TRBJ2-3	NA	TRBD2	TRBV14	TGTGCCAGCAGCCAAGAGGCGGGGGGGTACACAGATACGCAGTATTTT	CASSQEAGGYTDTQYF
TRBJ1-4	NA	NA	TRBV7-9	TGTGCCAGCAGCTTACCTACCTCGCCAACAGCCCTTCTGTTTTTT	CASSLPTSPTALLFF
TRBJ2-3	few	TRBD2	TRBV12-3/TRBV12-4	TGTGCCAGCAGTTTAGGCGCGTACGGGGGGGGGACAGATACGCAGTATTTT	CASSLGAYGGGTDTQYF
TRBJ2-7	NA	NA	TRBV5-4	TGTGCCAGCAGCCTCGGGACTTCTTTAACCTACGAGCAGTACTTC	CASSLGTSLTYEQYF
TRBJ2-1	NA	NA	TRBV4-1	TGCGCCAGCAGCCAAGTATTAGGGGTGCGCAATGAGCAGTTCTTC	CASSQVLGVRNEQFF
TRBJ2-3	NA	TRBD2	TRBV6-6	TGTGCCAGCAGGGGTAGCGGGGGGCCGGGTTACTCTAGCACAGATACGCAGTATTTT	CASRGSGGPGYSSTDTQYF
TRBJ2-5	NA	NA	TRBV7-9	TGTGCCAGCAGCTTAGTAACAGAAGAGACCCAGTACTTC	CASSLVTEETQYF
TRBJ2-7	few	TRBD2	TRBV11-1	TGTGCCAGCAGCCTACAGCGGGGGGTCCTCTCCTACGAGCAGTACTTC	CASSLQRGVLSYEQYF
TRBJ2-1	NA	NA	TRBV7-6	TGTGCCAGCAGCTTAGACGGGTTGAGGGTAGGCAATGAGCAGTTCTTC	CASSLDGLRVGNEQFF
TRBJ2-7	NA	TRBD1	TRBV7-4	TGTGCCAGCAGCTCGGGACAGAGCGAGCAGTACTTC	CASSSGQSEQYF
TRBJ2-3	NA	TRBD2	TRBV19	TGTGCCAGTAGTTGGCTAGCGGGGGGAGATACGCAGTATTTT	CASSWLAGGDTQYF
TRBJ1-1	NA	NA	TRBV11-3	TGTGCCAGCAGCTCCCCCGGCAGGGCCACTGAAGCTTTCTTT	CASSSPGRATEAFF
TRBJ2-3	NA	TRBD1	TRBV19	TGTGCCAGTAGTATGGCCGACAGGGGGCGGACCACAGATACGCAGTATTTT	CASSMADRGRTTDTQYF
TRBJ2-7	once	NA	TRBV10-3	TGTGCCATCAGTGTCGTCACGCCCGGGACAAACGAGCAGTACTTC	CAISVVTPGTNEQYF
TRBJ2-2	NA	NA	TRBV19	TGTGCCAGTATCGGCAGAACGGGAGCGACCGGGGAGCTGTTTTTT	CASIGRTGATGELFF
TRBJ1-6	few	NA	TRBV15	TGTGCCACCAGCAGGGGGGCGGATTCACCCCTCCACTTT	CATSRGADSPLHF
TRBJ2-1	NA	TRBD1	TRBV27	TGTGCCAGCAGTAAGGGGGCAGGGACCTACAATGAGCAGTTCTTC	CASSKGAGTYNEQFF
TRBJ2-7	few	TRBD1	TRBV11-3	TGTGCCAGCAGCCCATTTACAGGGGACGAGCAGTACTTC	CASSPFTGDEQYF
TRBJ1-5	NA	NA	TRBV4-1	TGCGCCAGCAGCCAAGGCGGAGGGTTGAATCAGCCCCAGCATTTT	CASSQGGGLNQPQHF
TRBJ2-1	few	NA	TRBV7-3	TGTGCCAGCAGCTTAAATTCCGGGACACACTCCTACAATGAGCAGTTCTTC	CASSLNSGTHSYNEQFF
TRBJ2-1	few	NA	TRBV7-8	TGTGCCAGCAGCTTCAGACGGAGGAATGAGCAGTTCTTC	CASSFRRRNEQFF
TRBJ1-5	few	NA	TRBV20-1	TGCAGTGCTAGAGATCGACCAGGCCATCGACAGCCCCAGCATTTT	CSARDRPGHRQPQHF
TRBJ1-5	many	TRBD1	TRBV7-2	TGTGCCAGCAGCTGGACAGGAAGAGATCAGCCCCAGCATTTT	CASSWTGRDQPQHF
TRBJ1-1	NA	NA	TRBV7-4	TGTGCCAGCAGCATACCCTCCGGCACTGAAGCTTTCTTT	CASSIPSGTEAFF
TRBJ2-7	few	TRBD1	TRBV20-1	TGCAGTGCTAGAGAGGGCCCGGGACAGGGATCCTACGAGCAGTACTTC	CSAREGPGQGSYEQYF
TRBJ2-1	NA	NA	TRBV6-2/TRBV6-3	TGTGCCAGCAGTGAGGACTCCCCTCGGTTCTTC	CASSEDSPRFF
TRBJ1-3	NA	NA	TRBV7-8	TGTGCCAGCAGCCCTGAACAGGGTCTTCGGAGCTCTGGAAACACCATATATTTT	CASSPEQGLRSSGNTIYF
TRBJ2-3	NA	NA	TRBV5-1	TGCGCCAGCAGCTTGGATGACGCAGATACGCAGTATTTT	CASSLDDADTQYF
TRBJ2-1	NA	TRBD1	TRBV11-1	TGTGCCAGCAGCTCCGAGGACAGGGGCAATGAGCAGTTCTTC	CASSSEDRGNEQFF
TRBJ1-1	NA	TRBD1	TRBV4-1	TGCGCCAGCAGCCAGGGACAGGGTAGGTATGGCACTGAAGCTTTCTTT	CASSQGQGRYGTEAFF
TRBJ2-4	few	TRBD1	TRBV23-1	TGCGCCAGCAGTCTAGTAACGGGACAGGGAAAAAACATTCAGTACTTC	CASSLVTGQGKNIQYF
TRBJ2-7	NA	TRBD1	TRBV5-1	TGCGCCAGCAGCTTGGGCACCGGGACAGGGAGGTACGAGCAGTACTTC	CASSLGTGTGRYEQYF
TRBJ1-4	NA	NA	TRBV7-9	TGTGCCAGCAGCGTCCCCGGGATCCTGTTTTTT	CASSVPGILFF
TRBJ1-6	many	TRBD1	TRBV12-3/TRBV12-4	TGTGCCAGCAGTCTGGGACAGACTGCCTATAATTCACCCCTCCACTTT	CASSLGQTAYNSPLHF
TRBJ1-6	few	NA	TRBV7-9	TGTGCCAGCAGCTCCCTTGGGAGCTCCTATAATTCACCCCTCCACTTT	CASSSLGSSYNSPLHF
TRBJ1-4	few	NA	TRBV7-4	TGTGCCAGCAGCTTAGGTCAATGGACGAAGGGCCCCGGGCGTAATGAAAAACTGTTTTTT	CASSLGQWTKGPGRNEKLFF
TRBJ2-3	few	TRBD2	TRBV7-3	TGTGCCAGCAGCCCAACGGGACTAGCGGGGCGCACAGATACGCAGTATTTT	CASSPTGLAGRTDTQYF
TRBJ2-4	NA	NA	TRBV7-9	TGTGCCAGCAGGGCCGGAGAATCAGTTAACATTCAGTACTTC	CASRAGESVNIQYF